The 14 T cell receptor beta chains reported below all come from one sample, sequenced in a study of tumor and adjacent non-tumor tissue in lung cancer (dated by TCRdb to 2016 to 2019). RNA was extracted from bulk unsorted tissue and checked for quality with a NanoDrop ND-1000 and an Agilent 2100. Receptor libraries were prepared by multiplex PCR. The sequencing machine was an Illumina HiSeq 2500. TCRbeta libraries were constructed through three rounds of nested PCR with primers (Table S4) according to protocols modified from ARM-PCR. TCRdb reprocessed the public reads (quality trimming at Q25 with fastp, clone calling with MiXCR) and kept in-frame beta chains. When rows share a CDR3 protein, they turn into one entry using the most common DNA and genes. The sample records about 75,000 distinct CDR3 sequences, around 74% of which are singletons. In total, the top ten clones hold around 12% of the sample.

The specimen sequenced was lung tumor tissue. Receptor source: a woman in her 50s with non-small cell lung cancer.

About this clonotype: A single base separates this from a much larger clone, so it may be a read error. This sequence joins TRBV19 and TRBJ1-4, with TRBD1 matching over 7 bases. The CDR3 totals 14 residues. Germline V gives CDR1 LNHDA, CDR2 SQIVND (reference sequence). V lost 7 bases to trimming and J lost 7 bases; unmatched junction nucleotides: 9. The CDR3 sequence: CASMGRGQPEKLFF. DNA for the CDR3: TGTGCCAGTATGGGAAGGGGACAGCCTGAAAAACTGTTTTTT.

With regard to this clonotype: The junction and the germline gene differ at one end; a read error may be behind it. V usage is TRBV6-2 or TRBV6-3 and J usage is TRBJ2-4; 8 bases line up with TRBD2. Germline CDR1 and CDR2: MNHEY and SVGEGT. There are 10 residues in the CDR3. The CDR3 region has the DNA TGTGACAGCGGGAGAAGCATTCGGTACTTC. This codes for CDSGRSIRYF.

As to this clonotype: The junction differs from germline at one of its ends, possibly a read error. The CDR3 reads CASSPKAQETQYF. For the CDR3, the DNA is TGTGCCAGCAGCCCCAAGGCCCAAGAGACCCAGTATTTC. This sequence joins TRBV10-2 and TRBJ2-5; D is ambiguous. In germline, CDR1 is WSHSY, CDR2 SAAADI. The CDR3 extends over 13 amino acids.

Comments on this clonotype: The junction shows a germline mismatch at one end, possibly a read error. V and J are TRBV28 and TRBJ1-5; D might be TRBD1 (6 bases). Germline V gene sequence: CDR1 MDHEN, CDR2 SYDVKM. There are 16 residues in the CDR3. The CDR3 DNA reads as TGTACCAGCAGCCGTCTCGACTCGGGGGGGCAGCAGCCCCAGCATTTT. As protein: CTSSRLDSGGQQPQHF.

The gene calls are TRBV29-1 and TRBJ2-3; 7 bases line up with TRBD1. Unmatched junction bases numbered 8, after V lost 8 bases and J lost 3 bases. The CDR3 totals 13 residues. Germline V gene sequence: CDR1 SQVTM, CDR2 ANQGSEA. This CDR3 is CSKGTEKTDTQYF. CDR3 nucleotide sequence: TGCAGCAAAGGGACAGAAAAAACAGATACGCAGTATTTT.

Details on this clonotype: A read error may produce the germline difference seen at one junction end. V usage is TRBV6-5 and J usage is TRBJ1-4; D is undetermined. In germline, CDR1 is MNHEY, CDR2 SVGAGI. This CDR3 contains 15 residues. The CDR3 protein is CAGSYSGGGGEKLFF. Here the CDR3 DNA reads TGTGCCGGCAGTTACTCGGGCGGCGGTGGAGAAAAACTATTTTTT.

This clonotype was picked up one time. The chain is built from TRBV11-2 and TRBJ2-1, with unresolved D. The CDR3 loop spans 14 amino acids. V lost 3 bases and J lost 5, with 11 bases in between. Germline V CDR1 and CDR2: SGHAT, FQNNGV. CDR3 DNA sequence: TGTGCCAGCAGCTTTGGCAGTAATGACAATGAGCAGTTCTTC. This gives the protein CASSFGSNDNEQFF.

Concerning this clonotype itself: At one boundary the junction diverges from the germline segment, which might be a read error. J is TRBJ1-1 and V is TRBV10-2; 9 bases align to TRBD1. The CDR3 length is 15 residues. The germline V gene encodes CDR1 WSHSY and CDR2 SAAADI. The CDR3 DNA is TGCCCCAGCAGTGAGTCCCGACAGGGGGGAGGAGGAGCTTTCTTT. This codes for CPSSESRQGGGGAFF.

As concerns this clonotype: A much larger clone lies one base from this, so it may be a read error. The chain is built from TRBV6-5 and TRBJ1-2; tentatively, D is TRBD1 (6 bases). The V end was cut by 6 bases, the J end by 9 bases, with 14 bases between. The V gene's germline CDR1 is MNHEY and CDR2 SVGAGI. The CDR3 consists of 12 residues. DNA for the CDR3: TGTGCCAGCAGACCACGGACAGCTCGCTACACCTTC. It yields the protein CASRPRTARYTF.

This clonotype has more than one count but fewer than ten. This chain's CDR3 is CAWSVQGAGTDTQYF. CDR3 sequence (DNA): TGTGCCTGGAGCGTCCAGGGGGCCGGCACAGATACGCAGTATTTT. The chain has TRBV30 and TRBJ2-3; TRBD1 aligns across 8 bases. J was trimmed by 1 base and V by 3 bases; bases with no gene match: 6. The CDR3 covers 15 residues. Looked up from germline, CDR1 is GTSNPN and CDR2 is SVGIG (reference sequence).

With respect to this clonotype: The CDR3 end shows no conserved phenylalanine or tryptophan, and so a read error is likely. This chain uses TRBV7-8 with TRBJ2-1; 7 nucleotides match TRBD2. The CDR3 has 18 amino acids. Germline V lookup: CDR1 SGHVS, CDR2 FQNEAQ. CDR3 loop: CTSSPSAGLAVGTNEQFL. In nucleotides, the CDR3 is TGTACCAGCAGTCCCAGTGCGGGGCTAGCGGTAGGGACCAATGAGCAGTTCCTC.

This clonotype was recorded once. Its ends do not fully match the called genes, so a read error is possible. The rearrangement links TRBV29-1 to TRBJ1-4; D uncertain. CDR3 size: 12 residues. From germline, CDR1 is SQVTM and CDR2 ANQGSEA. The CDR3 region is CGVEHRGEKLFF. CDR3 DNA: TGCGGCGTTGAACATCGTGGGGAAAAACTGTTTTTT.

Comments on this clonotype: The CDR3 end shows no conserved phenylalanine or tryptophan, and so a read error is likely. The limits of the CDR3 on the DNA are not certain, so only TCRdb's listed CDR3 is given. V and J are TRBV10-3 and TRBJ2-7; whether TRBD1, the table's D call, matches the DNA was not checked. The CDR3 is 15 residues long, counting both termini. The germline V gene has CDR1 ENHRY and CDR2 SYGVKD. This CDR3 is CAIGGARQGGPEQCL.

This rearrangement joins TRBV6-1 to TRBJ2-3; 7 bases map to TRBD2. The germline V gene has CDR1 MNHNS and CDR2 SASEGT. After removal of 2 bases from V and 5 bases from J, the junction contained 7 bases not matched to a gene. This CDR3 spans 15 amino acids. As DNA, the CDR3 is TGTGCCAGCAGTGAACTGACGGGAGGCATAGATACGCAGTATTTT. It codes for CASSELTGGIDTQYF.